This T cell receptor beta chain was sequenced in a study of blood T cells in healthy people across ages (dated by TCRdb to the mid-2010s). About the investigation overall: Template switching captured roughly one uniquely barcoded TCR beta cDNA molecule per two T cells in model experiments. The study measured age-related changes in TCR beta repertoire diversity using deep sequencing normalized with unique cDNA molecular identifiers. The donors were split into four age groups: young (average around 16 years), middle-aged (around 40), aged (about 56) and long-lived (approximately 80). Donors of different ages were randomly distributed across sequencing lanes to avoid experimental bias. Two additional independent replicas of 1 million unique cDNA reads from the same blood draw were analyzed for two donors (one aged 18 to 30 and one aged 80 or older). What the authors observed across the whole study: Observed TCR beta diversity per million T cells fell roughly linearly with age, and a significant reduction was already apparent by age approximately 40. There was a strong correlation between observed TCR beta diversity and the percentage of naive T cells measured by flow cytometry. Because the CMV infection status of the donors was unknown, age-related changes in expanded clonotypes may potentially have been confounded. Compared with the aged group, the long-lived group had more naive CD4+ T cells, fewer expanded clones and increased TCR diversity, a pattern suggesting age selection. Since profiling was done on bulk unsorted PBMCs, naive and antigen-experienced compartments could not be conclusively compared. Estimates of total diversity from one million sequenced T cells were regarded as lower bounds and underestimates.

Donors were 35 to 40 systemically healthy Caucasian individuals from Russia aged roughly 6 to 95 years. Each donor gave about 9.7 milliliters of peripheral blood, drawn into EDTA-treated Vacutainer tubes. PBMCs were isolated by Ficoll-Paque density-gradient centrifugation, with at least 6.5 million obtained per sample. Trizol reagent was used to extract total RNA from the PBMCs, yielding at least 5 micrograms per sample. The percentages of naive CD45RAhigh/CD27high T cells were determined by flow cytometry on a PBMC aliquot from every donor. Receptors were amplified or captured by 5' RACE. These reads were obtained on an Illumina HiSeq 2500. A second PCR of roughly 6 to 12 cycles was performed with a sample-barcoded 5' primer and a J-beta primer mix. A unique molecular identifier was introduced onto each TCR beta cDNA molecule by a template-switch 5' adaptor carrying 12 random nucleotides. At least 2.5 million CDR3-containing paired-end reads were obtained from each sample. First-strand cDNA synthesis was performed from all RNA using the Mint cDNA synthesis kit, with priming by a TRBC-specific oligonucleotide. All cDNA was treated with uracil-DNA glycosylase and then went through a first 18-cycle PCR with the universal primers M1SS and BC2_uni_R. In the paper's pipeline: For normalization, 1 million high-quality reads were randomly selected from each sample, with every read carrying a distinct molecular identifier. Instead of being binned into consensus sequences, reads with shared molecular identifiers were discarded. MiTCR, run with a Q25 quality threshold and the strictest error-elimination algorithm, handled CDR3 identification, clonotype clustering and error correction. Lower-bound total TCR beta diversity was estimated with a nonparametric unseen species model using Euler transformation. The public reads were run again by TCRdb, first through fastp at Q25 and then through MiXCR, and only productive beta chains were kept. Entries are consolidated by CDR3 protein sequence, retaining the most common genes and DNA. The V and J calls were not made by the authors but by TCRdb's processing. Recorded for this sample are around 800,000 distinct CDR3 sequences; under 45% of them occurred a single time. The ten largest clonotypes hold approximately 20% of the sample.

Remarks on this clonotype: There is no known antigen for this receptor. Being one base from a much bigger clone, this may be a read error.

What was sequenced was blood. The sequence was collected from a man in his 60s in good health.

The nucleotides read TGTGCCAGCAGTGACGGACGGAACTGTGGCTACACCTTC. Its protein product is CASSDGRNCGYTF. This chain joins TRBV6-5 to TRBJ1-2; confidence is insufficient to name the D gene. CDR1 MNHEY and CDR2 SVGAGI were looked up in the germline V gene. Spanning cysteine to phenylalanine, the CDR3 consists of 13 amino acids. The kept DNA is CDR3 alone, 39 bases in frame from the first base.